This T cell receptor (beta chain) is from a study of vaccination effects on CD4 cells after COVID-19. Study-level points and caveats: Only a single clone (1 of 255 vaccine-induced clones in healthy vaccinees) cross-reacted with common cold coronaviruses. Among infection- and vaccine-induced clones, marked clonal contraction occurred late after vaccination. Early post-infection timepoints were missing from the study, which also had few convalescent patients.

Subsequent to approximately 11 days of culture, CD4+ T cells were isolated. Half-medium exchanges with IL-2 medium took place on days 3 and 7. The protocol was immunoSEQ multiplex PCR, while the TCRdb copy is restricted to in-frame clones and leaves out a portion. Of tens of thousands of clones listed, over 60% are singletons. The CDR3 totals 14 residues. Germline-derived CDR1 and CDR2 are WNHNN and SYGVQD (reference sequence). V lost 4 bases to trimming and J lost 4 bases; unmatched junction nucleotides: 3. With respect to this clone: The antigen is unknown.

The sequencing here drew on CD4+ T cells from PBMCs cultured without peptide, taken before COVID-19 vaccination. The TCR was taken from a human donor who received a COVID-19 vaccine. The chain joins TRBV10-1 to TRBJ2-2; 7 bases line up with TRBD1. The CDR3 DNA follows: TGCGCCAGCAGTGCACACAGGGGCACCGGGGAGCTGTTTTTT. Amino acids: CASSAHRGTGELFF.